The rows below give T cell receptor beta chains drawn from one sample of a study of blood T cell repertoires in COVID-19. Assay used: immunoSEQ multiplex PCR; TCRdb lists only in-frame clones, some missing. The data contain hundreds of thousands of clones, about 88% of them singletons. The specimen was peripheral blood. All receptors derive from a woman aged 50 to 65 with COVID-19, enrolled during active disease. CDR3s include the opening cysteine and the closing phenylalanine or tryptophan.

>TRBV7-8|TRBJ1-1
CASSFREGTEAFF
>TRBV30|TRBJ1-2
CALKTGGYGYTF
>TRBV28|TRBJ2-5
CASTMGGTQYF
>TRBV27|TRBJ1-2
CASSMWEDYGYTF
>TRBV15|TRBJ1-2
CATSSGHLPNYGYTF
>TRBV12-3/TRBV12-4|TRBJ1-2
CASSVVSNYGYTF
>TRBV19|TRBJ1-2
CASSIGGNYGYTF
>TRBV27|TRBJ1-2
CASSSNPRAWGGYTF
>TRBV9|TRBJ2-3
CASSVAVSAGGTDTQYF
>TRBV9|TRBJ1-4
CASSVGAGLNEKLFF